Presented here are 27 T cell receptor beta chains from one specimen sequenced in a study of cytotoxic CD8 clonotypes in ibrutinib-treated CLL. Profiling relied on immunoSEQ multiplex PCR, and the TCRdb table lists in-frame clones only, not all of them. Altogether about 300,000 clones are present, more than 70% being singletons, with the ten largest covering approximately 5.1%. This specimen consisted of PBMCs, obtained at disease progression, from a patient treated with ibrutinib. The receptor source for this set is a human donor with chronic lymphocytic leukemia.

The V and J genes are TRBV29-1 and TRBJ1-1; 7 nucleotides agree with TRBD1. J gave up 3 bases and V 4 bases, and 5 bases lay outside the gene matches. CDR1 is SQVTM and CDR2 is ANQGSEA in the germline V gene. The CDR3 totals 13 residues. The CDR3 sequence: CSVGDRDYTEAFF. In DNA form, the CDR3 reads TGCAGCGTTGGCGACAGGGATTACACTGAAGCTTTCTTT.

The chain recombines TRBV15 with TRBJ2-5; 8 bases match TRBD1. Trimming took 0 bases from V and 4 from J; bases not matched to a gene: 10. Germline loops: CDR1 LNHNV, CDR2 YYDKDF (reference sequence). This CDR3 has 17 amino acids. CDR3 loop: CATSRDGGQGGLETQYF. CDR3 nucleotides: TGTGCCACCAGCAGAGATGGTGGACAGGGAGGCTTAGAGACCCAGTACTTC. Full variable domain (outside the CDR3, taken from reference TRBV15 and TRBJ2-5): DAMVIQNPRYQVTQFGKPVTLSCSQTLNHNVMYWYQQKSSQAPKLLFHYYDKDFNNEADTPDNFQSRRPNTSFCFLDIRSPGLGDTAMYLCATSRDGGQGGLETQYFGPGTRLLVL.

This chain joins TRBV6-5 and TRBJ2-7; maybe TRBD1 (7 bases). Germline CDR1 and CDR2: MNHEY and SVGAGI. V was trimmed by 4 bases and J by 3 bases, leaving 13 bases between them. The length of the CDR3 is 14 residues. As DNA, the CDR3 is TGTGCCAGCAGTTGGGGGGCAGGGGGCTACGAGCAGTACTTC. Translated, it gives CASSWGAGGYEQYF.

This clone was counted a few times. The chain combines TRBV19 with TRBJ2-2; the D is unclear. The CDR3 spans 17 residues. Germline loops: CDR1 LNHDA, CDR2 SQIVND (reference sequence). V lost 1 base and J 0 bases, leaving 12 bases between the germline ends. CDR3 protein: CASSIVNSIANTGELFF. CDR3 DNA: TGTGCCAGTAGTATAGTAAACAGCATCGCGAACACCGGGGAGCTGTTTTTT.

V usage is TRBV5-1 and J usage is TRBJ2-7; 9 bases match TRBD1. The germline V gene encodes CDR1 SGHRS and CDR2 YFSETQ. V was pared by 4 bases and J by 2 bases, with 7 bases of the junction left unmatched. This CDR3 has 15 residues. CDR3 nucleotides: TGCGCCAGCAGCGAGCCGGGACAGGGCCCCTACGAGCAGTACTTC. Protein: CASSEPGQGPYEQYF.

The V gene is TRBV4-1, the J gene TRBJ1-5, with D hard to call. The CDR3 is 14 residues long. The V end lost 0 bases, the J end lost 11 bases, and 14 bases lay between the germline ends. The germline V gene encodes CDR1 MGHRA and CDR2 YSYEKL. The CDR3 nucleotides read TGCGCCAGCAGCCAAGATCCCAGCTCGCTCGCCCAGCATTTT. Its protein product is CASSQDPSSLAQHF.

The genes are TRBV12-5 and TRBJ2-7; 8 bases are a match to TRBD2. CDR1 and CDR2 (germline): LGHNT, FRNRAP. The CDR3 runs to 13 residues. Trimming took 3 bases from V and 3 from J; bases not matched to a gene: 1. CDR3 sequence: CASGFAGGYEQYF. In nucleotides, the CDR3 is TGTGCTAGTGGTTTCGCGGGGGGCTACGAGCAGTACTTC.

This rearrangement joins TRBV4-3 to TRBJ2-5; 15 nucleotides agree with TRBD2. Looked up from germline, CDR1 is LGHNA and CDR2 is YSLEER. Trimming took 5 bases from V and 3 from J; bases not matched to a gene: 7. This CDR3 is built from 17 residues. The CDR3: CASSKRGLAGGEETQYF. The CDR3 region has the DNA TGCGCCAGCAGCAAAAGAGGACTAGCGGGAGGGGAAGAGACCCAGTACTTC.

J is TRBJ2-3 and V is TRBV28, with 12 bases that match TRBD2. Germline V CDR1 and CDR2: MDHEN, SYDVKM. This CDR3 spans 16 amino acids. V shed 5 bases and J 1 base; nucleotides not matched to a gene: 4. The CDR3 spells CASSLWTSGGTDTQYF. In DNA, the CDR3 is TGTGCCAGCAGTCTCTGGACTAGCGGGGGCACAGATACGCAGTATTTT.

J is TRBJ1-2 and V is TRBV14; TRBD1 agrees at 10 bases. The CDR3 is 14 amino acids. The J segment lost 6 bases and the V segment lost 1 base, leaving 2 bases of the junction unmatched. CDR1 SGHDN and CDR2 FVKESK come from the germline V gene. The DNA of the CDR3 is TGTGCCAGCAGCCAAGTGGGACAGGGGAATGGCTACACCTTC. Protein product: CASSQVGQGNGYTF.

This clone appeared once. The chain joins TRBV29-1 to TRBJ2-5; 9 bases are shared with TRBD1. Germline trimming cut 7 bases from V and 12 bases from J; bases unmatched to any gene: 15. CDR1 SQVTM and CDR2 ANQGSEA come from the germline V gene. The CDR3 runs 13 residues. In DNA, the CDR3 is TGCAGCGCTAAAACCGGGACAGGGAGTATAGAGTACTTC. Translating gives CSAKTGTGSIEYF.

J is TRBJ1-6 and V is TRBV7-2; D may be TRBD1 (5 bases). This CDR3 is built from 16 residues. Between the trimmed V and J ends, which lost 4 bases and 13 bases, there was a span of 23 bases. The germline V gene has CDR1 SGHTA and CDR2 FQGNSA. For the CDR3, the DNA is TGTGCCAGCAGCTCCATCGGGGGACGCGGTCCTGGGCCCCTCCACTTT. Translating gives CASSSIGGRGPGPLHF.

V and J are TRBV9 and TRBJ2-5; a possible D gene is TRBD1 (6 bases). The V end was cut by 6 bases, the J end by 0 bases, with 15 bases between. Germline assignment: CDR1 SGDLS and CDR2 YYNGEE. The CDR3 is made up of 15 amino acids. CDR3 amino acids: CASNLQGRYQETQYF. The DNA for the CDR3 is TGTGCCAGCAATTTACAGGGCCGGTACCAAGAGACCCAGTACTTC.

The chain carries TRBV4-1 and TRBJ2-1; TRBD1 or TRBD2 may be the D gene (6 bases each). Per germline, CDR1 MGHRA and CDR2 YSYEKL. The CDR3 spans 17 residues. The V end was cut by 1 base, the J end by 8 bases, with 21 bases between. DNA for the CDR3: TGCGCCAGCAGCCAAGGATCCGGGGGCCGCATGGGGGATGAGCAGTTCTTC. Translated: CASSQGSGGRMGDEQFF.

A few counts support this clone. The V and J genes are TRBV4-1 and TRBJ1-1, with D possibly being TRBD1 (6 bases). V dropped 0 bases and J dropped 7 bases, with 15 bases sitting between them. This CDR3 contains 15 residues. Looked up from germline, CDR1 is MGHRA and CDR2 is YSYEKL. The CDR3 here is CASSQEARRGSEAFF. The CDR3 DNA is TGCGCCAGCAGCCAAGAGGCGCGGAGGGGGAGTGAAGCTTTCTTT.

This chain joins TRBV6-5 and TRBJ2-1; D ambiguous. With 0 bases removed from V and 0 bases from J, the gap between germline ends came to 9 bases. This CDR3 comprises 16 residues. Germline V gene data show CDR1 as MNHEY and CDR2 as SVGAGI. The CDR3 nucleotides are TGTGCCAGCAGTTACTCCTGGTCAAGCTCCTACAATGAGCAGTTCTTC. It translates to CASSYSWSSSYNEQFF.

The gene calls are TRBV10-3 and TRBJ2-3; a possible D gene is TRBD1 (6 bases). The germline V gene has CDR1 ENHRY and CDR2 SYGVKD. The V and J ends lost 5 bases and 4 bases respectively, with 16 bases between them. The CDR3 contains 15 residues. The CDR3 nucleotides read TGTGCCATCAGTCCTTCTAGTGGGGGCGCAGATACGCAGTATTTT. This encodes CAISPSSGGADTQYF.

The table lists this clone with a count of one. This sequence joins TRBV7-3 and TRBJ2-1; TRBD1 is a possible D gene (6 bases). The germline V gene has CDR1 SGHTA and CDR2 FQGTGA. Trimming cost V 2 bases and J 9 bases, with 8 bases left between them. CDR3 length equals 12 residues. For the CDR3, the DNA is TGTGCCAGCAGCTTAGGGGGCGGTGAGCAGTTCTTC. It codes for CASSLGGGEQFF.

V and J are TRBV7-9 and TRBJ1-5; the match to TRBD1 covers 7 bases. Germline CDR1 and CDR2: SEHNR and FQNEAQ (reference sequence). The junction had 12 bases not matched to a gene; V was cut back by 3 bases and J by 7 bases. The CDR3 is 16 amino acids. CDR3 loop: CASSFALTGQDQPQHF. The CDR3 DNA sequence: TGTGCCAGCAGCTTCGCCCTGACAGGGCAGGACCAGCCCCAGCATTTT. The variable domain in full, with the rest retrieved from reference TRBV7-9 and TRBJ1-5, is DTGVSQNPRHKITKRGQNVTFRCDPISEHNRLYWYRQTLGQGPEFLTYFQNEAQLEKSRLLSDRFSAERPKGSFSTLEIQRTEQGDSAMYLCASSFALTGQDQPQHFGDGTRLSIL.

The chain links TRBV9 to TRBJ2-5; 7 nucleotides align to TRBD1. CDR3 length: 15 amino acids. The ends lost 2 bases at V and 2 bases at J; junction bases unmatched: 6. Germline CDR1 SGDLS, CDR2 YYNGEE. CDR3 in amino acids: CASSVSQGPQETQYF. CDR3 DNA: TGTGCCAGCAGCGTCTCACAGGGGCCGCAAGAGACCCAGTACTTC.

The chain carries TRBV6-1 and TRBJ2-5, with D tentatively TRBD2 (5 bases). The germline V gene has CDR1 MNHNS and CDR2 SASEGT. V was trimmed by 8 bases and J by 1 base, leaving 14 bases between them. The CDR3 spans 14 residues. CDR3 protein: CASHPPGIQETQYF. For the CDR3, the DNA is TGTGCCAGCCATCCCCCGGGAATCCAAGAGACCCAGTACTTC.

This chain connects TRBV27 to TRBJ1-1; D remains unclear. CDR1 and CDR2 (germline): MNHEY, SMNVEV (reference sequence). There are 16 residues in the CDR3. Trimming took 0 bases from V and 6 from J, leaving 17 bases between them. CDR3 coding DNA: TGTGCCAGCAGTTTATCCCTACACGTAAGAAGGGCTGAAGCTTTCTTT. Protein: CASSLSLHVRRAEAFF.

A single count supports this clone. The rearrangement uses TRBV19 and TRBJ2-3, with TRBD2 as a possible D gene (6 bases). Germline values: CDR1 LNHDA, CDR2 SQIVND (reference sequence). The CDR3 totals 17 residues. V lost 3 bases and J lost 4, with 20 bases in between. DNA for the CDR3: TGTGCCAGTAGTATGGGACGGGAGCGGAGTTGGGCAGATACGCAGTATTTT. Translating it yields CASSMGRERSWADTQYF.

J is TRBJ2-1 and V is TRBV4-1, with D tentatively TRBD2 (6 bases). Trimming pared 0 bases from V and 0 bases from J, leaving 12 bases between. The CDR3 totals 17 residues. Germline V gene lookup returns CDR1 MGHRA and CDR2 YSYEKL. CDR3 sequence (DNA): TGCGCCAGCAGCCAAGATCCAGGGACTTCCTCCTACAATGAGCAGTTCTTC. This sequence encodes CASSQDPGTSSYNEQFF.

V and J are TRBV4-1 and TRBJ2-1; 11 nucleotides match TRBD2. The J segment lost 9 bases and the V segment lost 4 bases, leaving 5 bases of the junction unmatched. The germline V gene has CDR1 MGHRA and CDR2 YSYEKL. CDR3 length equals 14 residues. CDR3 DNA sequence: TGCGCCAGCAGCCTTAGCGGGGGGGCGGGTGAGCAGTTCTTC. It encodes CASSLSGGAGEQFF.

The DNA of the CDR3 is TGTGCCAGCGCGGAGGATAGAAATGAAAAACTGTTTTTT. Protein product: CASAEDRNEKLFF. J is TRBJ1-4 and V is TRBV6-6, with D hard to call. Trimming pared 8 bases from V and 5 bases from J, leaving 12 bases between. This CDR3 is 13 amino acids long. Looked up from germline, CDR1 is MNHNY and CDR2 is SVGAGI (reference sequence).

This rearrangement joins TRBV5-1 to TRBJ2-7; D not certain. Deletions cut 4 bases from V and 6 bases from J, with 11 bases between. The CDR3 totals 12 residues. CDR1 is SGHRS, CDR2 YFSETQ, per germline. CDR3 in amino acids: CASSPNAAEQYF. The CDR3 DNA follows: TGCGCCAGCAGCCCGAATGCAGCCGAGCAGTACTTC.